The 11 T cell receptor beta chains in this list originate from one sample, sequenced in a study of tumor-infiltrating lymphocytes in oesophageal squamous cell carcinoma. TCRdb passed the PCR reads through MiXCR, listing each CDR3 protein once. The sample holds some 18,000 distinct CDR3 sequences, around 43% seen once. Input material: normal esophageal tissue next to the tumor. The source of these receptors is a female donor with esophageal squamous cell carcinoma.

This clonotype has only a few counts. This sequence joins TRBV7-8 and TRBJ2-1, with unresolved D. The end of the DNA is better explained by TRBJ2-7, so the J call may be wrong. Per germline, CDR1 SGHVS and CDR2 FQNEAQ. CDR3 length equals 14 residues. CDR3 in DNA: TGTGCCAGCAGCCCCGAGGACGAGGCCTACGAGCAGTACTTC. This encodes CASSPEDEAYEQYF.

The CDR3 coding sequence is TGTGCCAGCAGCTTAGTGGGTTGGGGGGAGACCCAGTACTTC. This sequence encodes CASSLVGWGETQYF. The chain uses TRBV7-8 and TRBJ2-4, with D possibly called TRBD1 or TRBD2 (5 bases each). The J call is uncertain, as TRBJ2-5 better fits the DNA end. Germline CDR1 reads SGHVS; CDR2 reads FQNEAQ. The CDR3 loop spans 14 amino acids.

This chain joins TRBV2 and TRBJ2-5, with TRBD2 matching 11 bases. The J call may not be correct, given that the DNA end is closer to TRBJ2-7. Germline CDR1 SNHLY, CDR2 FYNNEI. CDR3 length: 15 residues. Here the CDR3 reads CASRDGLAGSYEQYF. The CDR3, as DNA: TGTGCCAGCAGAGACGGACTAGCGGGCTCCTACGAGCAGTACTTC.

By frequency in the sample, this clonotype is medium-sized (0.01 to 0.1%). The chain couples TRBV12-3 or TRBV12-4 to TRBJ2-1; no clear D gene. The CDR3 runs to 13 residues. Trimming took off 4 bases at V and 3 bases at J, with 7 bases between the two ends. CDR3 coding DNA: TGTGCCAGCAGTTGGGCCCGCTACAATGAGCAGTTCTTC. Translated, it gives CASSWARYNEQFF.

There are many counts of this clonotype. The chain recombines TRBV19 with TRBJ1-5, with 7 bases lining up with TRBD1. CDR3 length: 15 amino acids. V lost 4 bases and J lost 3; bases outside the gene matches: 6. The germline V gene encodes CDR1 LNHDA and CDR2 SQIVND (reference sequence). The CDR3 DNA follows: TGTGCCAGTAGTAGCCTAGGGACAGACAATCAGCCCCAGCATTTT. Its protein product is CASSSLGTDNQPQHF.

Ten or more counts support this clonotype. The chain recombines TRBV7-2 with TRBJ2-3; 9 positions match TRBD1. The V segment lost 7 bases and the J segment 4 bases; nucleotides outside the gene matches: 15. CDR3 length equals 17 residues. The germline V gene encodes CDR1 SGHTA and CDR2 FQGNSA. DNA for the CDR3: TGTGCCAGCACCCAAGGGGGGGGACAGGGAGGTGCAGATACGCAGTATTTT. It specifies CASTQGGGQGGADTQYF.

The chain employs TRBV11-2 and TRBJ2-5, with 8 bases fitting TRBD2. The end of the DNA aligns better with TRBJ2-1, so the J call may be wrong. Germline lookup yields CDR1 SGHAT and CDR2 FQNNGV. This CDR3 spans 16 amino acids. The CDR3 spells CASSLGLAGEQNEQFF. Written as DNA, the CDR3 is TGTGCCAGCAGCTTAGGTCTAGCGGGCGAACAGAATGAGCAGTTCTTC.

The rearrangement links TRBV6-6 to TRBJ2-3, with D tentatively TRBD2 (5 bases). V gave up 2 bases and J gave up 0 bases, with 9 bases separating them. This CDR3 contains 15 residues. The germline CDR1 and CDR2 sequences are MNHNY and SVGAGI (reference sequence). This chain's CDR3 is CASSYERWSTDTQYF. For the CDR3, the DNA is TGTGCCAGCAGTTACGAGCGGTGGAGCACAGATACGCAGTATTTT.

The J gene is TRBJ2-5, the V gene TRBV6-6; D is uncertain. The CDR3 consists of 12 residues. Per the germline V gene, CDR1 is MNHNY and CDR2 is SVGAGI (reference sequence). Trimming shortened V by 6 bases and J by 5 bases, and 10 bases separated the two germline ends. CDR3 sequence: CASSSSWETQYF. The CDR3 DNA follows: TGTGCCAGCAGCTCCAGTTGGGAGACCCAGTACTTC.

This chain connects TRBV4-2 to TRBJ2-5, with TRBD2 matching 11 bases. The J call is in doubt because the DNA end fits TRBJ2-7 better. The V gene's germline CDR1 is LGHNA and CDR2 YNFKEQ. This CDR3 comprises 16 residues. CDR3: CASSPMTSGVNYEQYF. The CDR3 DNA reads as TGTGCCAGCAGCCCAATGACTAGCGGGGTCAACTACGAGCAGTACTTC.

Worth noting for this clonotype: The junction differs from germline at one of its ends, possibly a read error. The chain is built from TRBV6-2 or TRBV6-3 and TRBJ2-7; 9 nucleotides align to TRBD1. Germline CDR1 is MNHEY and CDR2 is SVGEGT. The length of the CDR3 is 15 residues. CDR3 bases: TGTGCCAGCAGTCCCACAGGACAGGGGTGGGGTGGCCACACCTTC. This gives the protein CASSPTGQGWGGHTF.